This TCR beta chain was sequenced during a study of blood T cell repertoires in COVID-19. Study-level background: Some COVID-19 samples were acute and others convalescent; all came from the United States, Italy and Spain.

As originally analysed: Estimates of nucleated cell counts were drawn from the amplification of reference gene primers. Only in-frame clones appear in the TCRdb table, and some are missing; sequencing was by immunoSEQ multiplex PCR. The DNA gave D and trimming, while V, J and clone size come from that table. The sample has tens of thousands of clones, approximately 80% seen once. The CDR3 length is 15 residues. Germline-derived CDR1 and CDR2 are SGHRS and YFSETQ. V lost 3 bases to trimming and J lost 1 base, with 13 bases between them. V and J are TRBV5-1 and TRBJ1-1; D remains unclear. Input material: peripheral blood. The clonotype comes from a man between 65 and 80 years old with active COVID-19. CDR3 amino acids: CASSSLPSPNTEAFF. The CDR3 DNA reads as TGCGCCAGCAGCTCCCTTCCTAGCCCGAACACTGAAGCTTTCTTT.